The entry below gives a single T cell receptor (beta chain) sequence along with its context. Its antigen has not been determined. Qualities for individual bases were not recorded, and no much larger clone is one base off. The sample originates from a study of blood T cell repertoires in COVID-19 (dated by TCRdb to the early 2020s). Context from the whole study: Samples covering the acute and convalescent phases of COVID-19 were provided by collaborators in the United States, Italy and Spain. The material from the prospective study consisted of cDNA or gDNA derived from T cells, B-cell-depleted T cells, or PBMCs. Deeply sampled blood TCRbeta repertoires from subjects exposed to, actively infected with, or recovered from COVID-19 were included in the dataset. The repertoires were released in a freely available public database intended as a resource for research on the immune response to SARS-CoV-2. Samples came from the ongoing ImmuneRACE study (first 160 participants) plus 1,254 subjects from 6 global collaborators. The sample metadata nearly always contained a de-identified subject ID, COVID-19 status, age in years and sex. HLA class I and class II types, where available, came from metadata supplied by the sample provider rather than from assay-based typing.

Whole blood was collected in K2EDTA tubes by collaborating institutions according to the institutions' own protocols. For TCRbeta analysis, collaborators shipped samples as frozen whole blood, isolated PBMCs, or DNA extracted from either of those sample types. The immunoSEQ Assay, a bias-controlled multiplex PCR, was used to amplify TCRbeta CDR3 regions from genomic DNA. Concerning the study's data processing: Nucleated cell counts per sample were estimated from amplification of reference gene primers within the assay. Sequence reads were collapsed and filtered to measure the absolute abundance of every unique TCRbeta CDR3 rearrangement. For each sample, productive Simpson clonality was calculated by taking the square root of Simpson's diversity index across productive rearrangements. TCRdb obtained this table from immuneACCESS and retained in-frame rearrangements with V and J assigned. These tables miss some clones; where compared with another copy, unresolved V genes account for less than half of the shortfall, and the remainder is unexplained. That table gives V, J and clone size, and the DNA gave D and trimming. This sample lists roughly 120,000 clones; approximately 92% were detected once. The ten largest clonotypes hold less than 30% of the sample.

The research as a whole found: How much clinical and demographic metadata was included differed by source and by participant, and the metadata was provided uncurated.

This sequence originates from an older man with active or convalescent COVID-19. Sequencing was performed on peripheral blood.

Here is the DNA: TGTGCCAGCAGCGTAGGTCACAGGGCTGGCGAGCAGTACTTC. Its protein reads: CASSVGHRAGEQYF. The chain is assembled from TRBV9 and TRBJ2-7, with a tentative D gene TRBD1 over 6 matching bases. The CDR3 holds 14 amino acids from the cysteine to the phenylalanine. Solely the CDR3 DNA is kept, with 42 bases framed from the first base. V gives up 0 bases and J gives up 6 bases, and the segment between their germline ends measures 13 bases. CDR1 and CDR2, looked up from the germline V gene, are SGDLS and YYNGEE.